These T cell receptor beta chains were read from a single sample in a study of immune evolution from preneoplasia to lung adenocarcinoma. Some clones are missing from TCRdb's copy, which holds only in-frame ones; the method was immunoSEQ multiplex PCR. The top ten hold over 7.5% of the sample, which has some 6,200 clones, roughly 79% seen once. Input material: FFPE adjacent normal lung tissue. The receptors here all came from a donor aged 70 or older with lung adenocarcinoma. Each CDR3 is given with its conserved first and last residue. The D gene is left open where the match is weak. The listing skips clone size in some rows; elsewhere it reads once, few, many or a size class.

V gene	J gene	D gene	clone size	CDR3 protein	CDR3 DNA
TRBV7-9	TRBJ2-1	NA	few	CASSSSGANNEQFF	TGTGCCAGCAGCTCCTCCGGGGCTAACAATGAGCAGTTCTTC
TRBV30	TRBJ2-2	TRBD2	NA	CAWSPPGTTLGGELFF	TGTGCCTGGAGTCCACCCGGGACTACCCTAGGGGGGGAGCTGTTTTTT
TRBV5-5	TRBJ1-2	NA	NA	CASSLATNYGYTF	TGTGCCAGCAGCTTAGCAACTAACTATGGCTACACCTTC
TRBV30	TRBJ1-3	NA	NA	CARGAMPPGNTIYF	TGTGCCCGTGGGGCCATGCCTCCTGGAAACACCATATATTTT
TRBV30	TRBJ2-7	NA	NA	CAWESGTGSFEQYF	TGTGCCTGGGAATCCGGGACCGGTTCTTTCGAGCAGTACTTC
TRBV5-1	TRBJ1-2	NA	NA	CASSLIRGDYGYTF	TGCGCCAGCAGCTTGATCCGGGGAGACTATGGCTACACCTTC
TRBV9	TRBJ2-1	TRBD2	NA	CASSVAATAGGGYEQFF	TGTGCCAGCAGCGTAGCTGCCACAGCGGGGGGGGGATATGAGCAGTTCTTC
TRBV5-1	TRBJ1-1	NA	NA	CASSLSGGARGVTEAFF	TGCGCCAGCAGCTTAAGTGGGGGCGCGCGGGGGGTCACTGAAGCTTTCTTT
TRBV27	TRBJ2-1	TRBD2	large	CASTVAGSDEQFF	TGTGCCAGCACAGTAGCGGGGTCAGATGAGCAGTTCTTC
TRBV5-1	TRBJ2-2	TRBD1	NA	CASSNAGTGSTGELFF	TGCGCCAGCAGCAACGCCGGGACAGGGAGCACCGGGGAGCTGTTTTTT
TRBV5-1	TRBJ1-5	NA	NA	CASSPGLNQPQHF	TGCGCCAGCAGCCCCGGTCTTAATCAGCCCCAGCATTTT
TRBV6-1	TRBJ2-7	NA	few	CASSWGYEPYEQYF	TGTGCCAGCAGTTGGGGTTACGAACCCTACGAGCAGTACTTC
TRBV7-6	TRBJ1-5	NA	NA	CASSPRPTQPQHF	TGTGCCAGCAGCCCCCGACCGACCCAGCCCCAGCATTTT
TRBV11-2	TRBJ2-1	NA	few	CASSSPMPPPYYNEQFF	TGTGCCAGCAGCTCTCCAATGCCCCCCCCCTACTACAATGAGCAGTTCTTC
TRBV7-3	TRBJ2-3	NA	few	CASSSGAGSADTQYF	TGTGCCAGCAGCTCAGGGGCGGGTTCGGCAGATACGCAGTATTTT